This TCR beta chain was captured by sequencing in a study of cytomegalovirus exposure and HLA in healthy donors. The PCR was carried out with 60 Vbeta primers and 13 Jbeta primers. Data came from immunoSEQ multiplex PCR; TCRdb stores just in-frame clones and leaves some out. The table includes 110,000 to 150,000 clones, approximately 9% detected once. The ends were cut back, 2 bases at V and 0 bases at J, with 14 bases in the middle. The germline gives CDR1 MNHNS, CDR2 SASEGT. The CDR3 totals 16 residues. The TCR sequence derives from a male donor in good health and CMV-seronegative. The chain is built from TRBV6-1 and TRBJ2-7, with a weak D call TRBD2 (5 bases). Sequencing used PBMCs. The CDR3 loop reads CASSEFVTGSSYEQYF. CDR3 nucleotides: TGTGCCAGCAGTGAATTTGTGACGGGGAGCTCCTACGAGCAGTACTTC.